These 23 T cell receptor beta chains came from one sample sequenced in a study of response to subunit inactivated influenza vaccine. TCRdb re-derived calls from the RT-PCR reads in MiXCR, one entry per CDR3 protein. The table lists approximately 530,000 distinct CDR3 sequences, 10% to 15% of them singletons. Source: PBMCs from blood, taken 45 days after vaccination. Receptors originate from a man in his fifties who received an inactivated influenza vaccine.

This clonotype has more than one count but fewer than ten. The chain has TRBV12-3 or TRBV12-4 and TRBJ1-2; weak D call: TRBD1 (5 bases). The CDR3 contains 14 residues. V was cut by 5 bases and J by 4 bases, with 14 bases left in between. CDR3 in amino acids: CASSPMGTVYGYTF. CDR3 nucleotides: TGTGCCAGCAGTCCCATGGGGACCGTCTATGGCTACACCTTC.

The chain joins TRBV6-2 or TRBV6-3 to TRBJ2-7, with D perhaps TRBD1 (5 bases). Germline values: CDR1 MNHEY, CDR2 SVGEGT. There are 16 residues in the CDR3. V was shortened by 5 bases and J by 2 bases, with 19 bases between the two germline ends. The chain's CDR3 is CASSGRQTVGTYEQYF. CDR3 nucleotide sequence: TGTGCCAGCAGTGGACGTCAGACAGTAGGTACCTACGAGCAGTACTTC.

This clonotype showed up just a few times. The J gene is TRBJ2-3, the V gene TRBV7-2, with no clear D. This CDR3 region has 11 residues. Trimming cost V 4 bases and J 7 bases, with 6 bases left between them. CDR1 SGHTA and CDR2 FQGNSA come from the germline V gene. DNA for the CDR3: TGTGCCAGCAGCTCCTTATATACGCAGTATTTT. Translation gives CASSSLYTQYF.

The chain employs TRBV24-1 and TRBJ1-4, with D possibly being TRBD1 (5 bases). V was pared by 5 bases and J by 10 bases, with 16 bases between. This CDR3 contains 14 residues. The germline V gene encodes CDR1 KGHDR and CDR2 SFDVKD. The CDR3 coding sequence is TGTGCCACCAGTGCCGGGACTACGGGGGGAAAACTGTTTTTT. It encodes CATSAGTTGGKLFF.

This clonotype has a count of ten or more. CDR3 coding DNA: TGCGCCAGCAGCACGGACGGACATAACTCCTACGAGCAGTACTTC. Its protein is CASSTDGHNSYEQYF. The genes are TRBV5-1 and TRBJ2-7, with D tentatively TRBD1 (5 bases). Germline values: CDR1 SGHRS, CDR2 YFSETQ. Trimming removed 4 bases at V and 0 bases at J, with 14 bases between. This CDR3 is built from 15 residues.

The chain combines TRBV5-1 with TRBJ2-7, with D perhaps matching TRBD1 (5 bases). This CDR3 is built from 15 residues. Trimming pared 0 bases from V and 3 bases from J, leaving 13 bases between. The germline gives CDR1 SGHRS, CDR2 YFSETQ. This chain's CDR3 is CASSLAGHPDYEQYF. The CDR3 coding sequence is TGCGCCAGCAGCTTGGCCGGACACCCTGACTACGAGCAGTACTTC.

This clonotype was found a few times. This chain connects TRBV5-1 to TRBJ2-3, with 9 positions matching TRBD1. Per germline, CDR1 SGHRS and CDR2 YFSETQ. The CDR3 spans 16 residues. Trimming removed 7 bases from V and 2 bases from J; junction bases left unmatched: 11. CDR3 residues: CASYPGQGTNTDTQYF. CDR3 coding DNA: TGCGCCAGCTACCCAGGACAGGGGACGAACACAGATACGCAGTATTTT.

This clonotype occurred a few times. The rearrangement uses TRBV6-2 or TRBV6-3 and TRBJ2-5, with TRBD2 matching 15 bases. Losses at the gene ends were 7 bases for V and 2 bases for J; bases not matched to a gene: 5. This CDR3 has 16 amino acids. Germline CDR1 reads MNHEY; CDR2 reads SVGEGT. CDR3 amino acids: CASISGLAGGQETQYF. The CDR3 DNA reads TGTGCCAGCATCTCGGGACTAGCGGGAGGACAAGAGACCCAGTACTTC.

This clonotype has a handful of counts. CDR3 region: CASSAGREGKNIQYF. CDR3 in DNA: TGTGCCAGCAGTGCGGGGAGGGAGGGCAAAAACATTCAGTACTTC. This chain connects TRBV12-3 or TRBV12-4 to TRBJ2-4; 7 nucleotides align to TRBD2. With V trimmed by 5 bases and J by 3 bases, 7 bases remained unmatched. The CDR3 covers 15 residues.

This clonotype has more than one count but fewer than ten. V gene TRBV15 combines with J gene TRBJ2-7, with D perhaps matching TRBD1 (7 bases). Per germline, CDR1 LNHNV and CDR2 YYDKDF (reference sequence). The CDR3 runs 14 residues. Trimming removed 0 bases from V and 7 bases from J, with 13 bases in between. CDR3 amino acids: CATSRDRGAWEQYF. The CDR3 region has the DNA TGTGCCACCAGCAGAGACAGGGGGGCTTGGGAGCAGTACTTC. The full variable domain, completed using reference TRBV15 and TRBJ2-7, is DAMVIQNPRYQVTQFGKPVTLSCSQTLNHNVMYWYQQKSSQAPKLLFHYYDKDFNNEADTPDNFQSRRPNTSFCFLDIRSPGLGDTAMYLCATSRDRGAWEQYFGPGTRLTVT.

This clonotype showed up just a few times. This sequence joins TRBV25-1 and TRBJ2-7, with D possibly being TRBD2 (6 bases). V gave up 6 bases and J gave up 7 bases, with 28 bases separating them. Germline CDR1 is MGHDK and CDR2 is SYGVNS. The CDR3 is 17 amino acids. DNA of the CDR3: TGTGCCAGCAGGCCCGCTCGATCGGGACTGGACATGGGGGAGCAGTACTTC. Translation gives CASRPARSGLDMGEQYF.

This CDR3 is CASSLMTGWAGELFF. The CDR3 DNA is TGTGCCAGCAGTTTAATGACAGGGTGGGCCGGGGAGCTGTTTTTT. This rearrangement joins TRBV27 to TRBJ2-2; 7 bases are shared with TRBD1. The CDR3 covers 15 residues. J gave up 6 bases and V 2 bases, and 6 bases lay outside the gene matches. Germline V gene sequence: CDR1 MNHEY, CDR2 SMNVEV (reference sequence).

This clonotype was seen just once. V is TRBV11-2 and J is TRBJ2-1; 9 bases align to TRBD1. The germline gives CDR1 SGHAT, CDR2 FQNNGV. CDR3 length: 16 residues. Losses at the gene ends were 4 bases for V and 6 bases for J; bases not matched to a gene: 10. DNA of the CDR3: TGTGCCAGCAGCTCTATCCGGGACAGGGCATTCAATGAGCAGTTCTTC. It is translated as CASSSIRDRAFNEQFF.

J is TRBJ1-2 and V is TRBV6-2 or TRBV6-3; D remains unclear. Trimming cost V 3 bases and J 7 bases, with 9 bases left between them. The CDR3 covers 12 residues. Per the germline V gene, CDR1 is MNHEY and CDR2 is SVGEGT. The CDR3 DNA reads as TGTGCCAGCAGTTATGGGCAGCTTGGCTACACCTTC. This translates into CASSYGQLGYTF.

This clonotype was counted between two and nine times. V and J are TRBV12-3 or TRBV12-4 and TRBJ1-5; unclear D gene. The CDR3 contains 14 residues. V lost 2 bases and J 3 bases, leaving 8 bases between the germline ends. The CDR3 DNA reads TGTGCCAGCAGTTTAATGCGGCACAATCAGCCCCAGCATTTT. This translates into CASSLMRHNQPQHF.

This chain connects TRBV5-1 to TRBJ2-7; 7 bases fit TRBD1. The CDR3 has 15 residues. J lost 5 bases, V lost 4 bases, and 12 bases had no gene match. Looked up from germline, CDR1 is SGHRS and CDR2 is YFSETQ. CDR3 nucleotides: TGCGCCAGCAGCCTAGAGACAGGGTATTCCGACGAGCAGTACTTC. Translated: CASSLETGYSDEQYF.

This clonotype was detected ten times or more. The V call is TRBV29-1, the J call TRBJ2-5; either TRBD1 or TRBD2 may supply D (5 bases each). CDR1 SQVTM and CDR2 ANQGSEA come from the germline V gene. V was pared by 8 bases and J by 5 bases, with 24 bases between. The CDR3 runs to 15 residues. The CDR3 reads CSITPGRVFRETQYF. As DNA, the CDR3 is TGCAGCATAACGCCGGGACGGGTGTTTCGGGAGACCCAGTACTTC.

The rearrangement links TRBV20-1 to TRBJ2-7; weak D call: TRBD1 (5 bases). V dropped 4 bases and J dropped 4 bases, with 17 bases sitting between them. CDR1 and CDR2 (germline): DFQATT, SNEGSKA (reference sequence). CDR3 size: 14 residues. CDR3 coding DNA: TGCAGTGCTACAGTTAGGGGAAAGTATTACGAGCAGTACTTC. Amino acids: CSATVRGKYYEQYF.

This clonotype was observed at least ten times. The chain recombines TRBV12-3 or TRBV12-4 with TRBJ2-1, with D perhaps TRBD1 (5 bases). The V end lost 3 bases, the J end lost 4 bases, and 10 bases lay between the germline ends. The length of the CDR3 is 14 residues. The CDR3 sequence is CASSLPRQYNEQFF. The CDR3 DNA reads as TGTGCCAGCAGTTTGCCCAGACAGTACAATGAGCAGTTCTTC.

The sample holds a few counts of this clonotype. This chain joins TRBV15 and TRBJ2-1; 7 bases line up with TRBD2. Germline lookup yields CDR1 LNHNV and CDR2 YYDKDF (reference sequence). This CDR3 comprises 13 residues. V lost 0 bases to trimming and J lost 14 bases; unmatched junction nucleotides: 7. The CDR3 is CATSRDPEREKFF. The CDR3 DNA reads TGTGCCACCAGCAGAGATCCCGAGCGGGAAAAGTTCTTC.

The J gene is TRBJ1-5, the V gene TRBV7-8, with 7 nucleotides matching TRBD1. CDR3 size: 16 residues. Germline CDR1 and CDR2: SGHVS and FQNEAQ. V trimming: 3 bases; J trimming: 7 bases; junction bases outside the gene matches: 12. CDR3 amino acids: CASSFRTGAGGQPQHF. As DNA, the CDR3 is TGTGCCAGCAGCTTCAGAACAGGGGCTGGGGGACAGCCCCAGCATTTT. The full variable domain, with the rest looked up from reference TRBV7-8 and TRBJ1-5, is GAGVSQSPRYKVAKRGQDVALRCDPISGHVSLFWYQQALGQGPEFLTYFQNEAQLDKSGLPSDRFFAERPEGSVSTLKIQRTQQEDSAVYLCASSFRTGAGGQPQHFGDGTRLSIL.

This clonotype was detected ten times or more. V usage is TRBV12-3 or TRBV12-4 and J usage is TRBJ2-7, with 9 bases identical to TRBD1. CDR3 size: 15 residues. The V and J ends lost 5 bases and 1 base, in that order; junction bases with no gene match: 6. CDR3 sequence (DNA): TGTGCCAGCAGTCCGACAGGGGGGACTTCCTACGAGCAGTACTTC. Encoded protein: CASSPTGGTSYEQYF.

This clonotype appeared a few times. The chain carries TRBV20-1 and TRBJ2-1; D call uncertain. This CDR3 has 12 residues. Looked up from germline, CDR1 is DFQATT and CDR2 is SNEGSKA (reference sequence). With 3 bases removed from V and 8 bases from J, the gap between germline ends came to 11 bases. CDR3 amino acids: CSASRERDEQFF. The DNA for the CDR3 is TGCAGTGCTAGTAGGGAACGGGATGAGCAGTTCTTC.